Sequencing of this TCR beta chain was carried out in a study of blood T cell repertoires in COVID-19. In the study overall: Sites across the United States, Italy and Spain contributed samples from acute and convalescent COVID-19. The analysed material was cDNA or gDNA that came from T cells, B-cell-depleted T cells, or PBMCs.

The V gene end was trimmed by 7 bases and the J gene end by 0 bases; junction bases not matched to a gene: 3. Germline values: CDR1 SQVTM, CDR2 ANQGSEA. The CDR3 covers 15 residues. Study processing details: Nucleated cell counts were estimated from reference gene primer amplification. Clones were read by immunoSEQ multiplex PCR, and TCRdb kept only the in-frame ones, dropping some. That table is the source of V, J and clone size, and D and trimming were worked out from the DNA. The sample has 90,000 or so clones; approximately 91% are singletons. The sequence derives from a human donor with active COVID-19. The donor label of this sample is uncertain. The sample taken for sequencing was peripheral blood. This rearrangement joins TRBV29-1 to TRBJ2-2; 12 nucleotides match TRBD2. CDR3 sequence reads: CSATSGGTNTGELFF. The CDR3 DNA sequence: TGCAGCGCTACTAGCGGGGGGACGAACACCGGGGAGCTGTTTTTT.